A selection of T cell receptor beta chains follows, all from one sample in a study of shared clonotypes between healthy human individuals. Generated by immunoSEQ multiplex PCR, the TCRdb table keeps only in-frame clones and is missing some. In the table there are roughly 1 million clones, about 77% of which are singletons. Sequenced: memory CD4+ T cells sorted from blood. Receptor source: a man younger than 35 in good health. Both conserved end residues are trimmed from each CDR3.

v_gene	j_gene	CDR3aa
TRBV28	TRBJ2-1	ASSLPRRGTSLNEQF
TRBV30	TRBJ2-6	AWSVTGANVLT
TRBV18	TRBJ1-2	ASSPRTESYT
TRBV7-8	TRBJ2-7	ASSGGTGGFYEQY
TRBV4-2	TRBJ2-2	ASNGDSGTGELF
TRBV11-2	TRBJ2-3	ASSPRWGSGADTQY
TRBV27	TRBJ1-2	ASTSIDRPNYGYT
TRBV6-1	TRBJ1-2	ASSGVWSYGYT
TRBV4-3	TRBJ1-2	ASSQVWEEGYT
TRBV28	TRBJ2-6	ATRLSGANVLT
TRBV11-1	TRBJ2-2	ASSSQGTGELF
TRBV5-1	TRBJ2-3	ASIPGGSSTDTQY
TRBV9	TRBJ2-7	ASSVAPGGHYEQY
TRBV9	TRBJ2-2	ASSVEGRGGELF
TRBV4-3	TRBJ1-1	ASSLMRDTEAF
TRBV12-5	TRBJ1-1	ASGLVLGKDTEAF
TRBV19	TRBJ2-5	ASSPPGLPRETQY
TRBV27	TRBJ1-4	ASSSSGRGEKLF
TRBV19	TRBJ2-1	ASSIRRGPYNEQF